This record covers a single T cell receptor beta chain. Its recognized antigen is unknown. Base quality data are lacking; no much larger clone is found one base away. The sample belongs to a study of OX40 agonist ivuxolimab in advanced cancers. Study-wide context: Ivuxolimab was a fully human IgG2 agonistic monoclonal antibody targeting the costimulatory receptor OX40 (CD134). The paper describes the monotherapy dose-escalation part (N ≈ 51 patients) of the phase I trial of ivuxolimab. Partial responses were achieved by three dose-escalation patients, of whom one had hepatocellular carcinoma and two had cutaneous melanoma. In the dose-escalation cohort, more than 75% of patients were male, and the mean age was approximately 64 years, with a range of about 23 to 85. Among the roughly 52 dose-escalation patients, some 20 had hepatocellular carcinoma, around 15 melanoma, 9 renal cell carcinoma and 9 head and neck cancer. The point of sequencing TCRbeta in the periphery was to test whether ivuxolimab changed TCR sequence diversity and drove clonal T-cell expansion. Intravenous ivuxolimab was administered to patients every 2 weeks at six dose levels: 0.01, 0.1, 0.3, 1.5, 3 and 10 mg/kg. Patients were allowed to have had prior anti-PD-1, anti-PD-L1 or anti-CTLA-4 therapy, and roughly 40% of the dose-escalation patients had been treated with checkpoint inhibitors. Results the study describes overall, beyond this receptor: At doses of 0.1 to 3.0 mg/kg, clonal expansion of both CD4+ and CD8+ blood T cells was observed from baseline to week 6. After ivuxolimab, more expanded clones were found on average in CD8+ T cells than in CD4+ T cells. The antigen specificity of the peripheral T cells that underwent clonal expansion was not determined. In the 0.1-3.0 mg/kg groups, partial responders had among the lowest normalized peripheral clonal expansion, particularly in CD8+ T cells. Low levels of normalized T-cell clonal expansion were also seen in some patients who did not respond.

Patients with autoimmune disease history or receiving systemic immunosuppression were excluded from the trial. Peripheral blood for TCR sequencing was collected from all dose cohorts at baseline, on cycle 4 day 1, and on cycle 7 day 1. The samples were drawn from a first-in-human, open-label, multicenter phase I dose-escalation trial of ivuxolimab. Adults with locally advanced or metastatic head and neck squamous cell, hepatocellular, melanoma or renal cell carcinoma were enrolled in the trial. Before TCR sequencing, CD4+ and CD8+ T cells were separately sorted from peripheral blood. At the junction V is shortened by 10 bases and J by 0 bases, with 12 bases in between. The germline V gene yields ENHRY for CDR1 and SYGVKD for CDR2. The CDR3 sequence holds 14 residues, the cysteine and phenylalanine included. The CDR3 DNA has 42 bases and is translated from base 1. For sequencing of the TCRbeta CDR3 region, genomic DNA was extracted from the sorted cells. The immunoSEQ Assay was used to sequence the TCRbeta CDR3 regions. TCRdb obtained this table from immuneACCESS and retained in-frame rearrangements with V and J assigned. These tables miss some clones; where compared with another copy, unresolved V genes account for less than half of the shortfall, and the remainder is unexplained. For this sample there are 34,000 or so clones; 75% to 95% appear just once. Clones ranked in the top ten supply about 4.3% of the sample.

The origin of this receptor is an adult with an advanced solid tumor such as melanoma, head and neck, liver or kidney cancer. Sequencing was performed on CD4+ or CD8+ T cells sorted from blood, taken in a trial of the OX40 agonist ivuxolimab. The chain is made from TRBV10-3 and TRBJ1-4; a confident D gene designation cannot be given. The DNA is TGTGCCAGCTCCTCCGGCGCAACTAATGAAAAACTGTTTTTT. Its protein is CASSSGATNEKLFF.